These 2 T cell receptor beta chains were all obtained from the same sample, sequenced in a study of Graves' ophthalmopathy and Graves' hyperthyroidism. Transcripts of RNA were the source for amplifying TCR beta CDR3 regions. After a first-round RT-PCR with HTBI primers, a second-round multiplex PCR was run. From the multiplex PCR reads, TCRdb called clonotypes with MiXCR, one entry per CDR3 protein. The table has around 340,000 distinct CDR3 sequences, roughly 16% seen once; the top ten hold 9% to 15%. The sequenced sample consisted of peripheral blood. The receptors were gathered from an adult man with Graves' ophthalmopathy.

This chain uses TRBV28 with TRBJ1-5; D unresolved. Per the germline V gene, CDR1 is MDHEN and CDR2 is SYDVKM. V lost 2 bases, J lost 6 bases, and 11 bases lay in between. The CDR3 runs 14 residues. Here the CDR3 reads CASSLAVGFQPQHF. The CDR3 DNA is TGTGCCAGCAGTTTAGCCGTGGGTTTTCAGCCCCAGCATTTT.

This clonotype was observed many times. Here the CDR3 reads CASSLRSRGHYEQYF. The CDR3 coding sequence is TGCGCCAGCAGCCTGAGAAGCAGGGGGCATTACGAGCAGTACTTC. J is TRBJ2-7 and V is TRBV5-1, with TRBD1 matching 8 bases. In germline, CDR1 is SGHRS, CDR2 YFSETQ. The CDR3 has 15 residues. Unmatched junction bases numbered 10, after V lost 4 bases and J lost 4 bases. The whole variable domain, filled in from reference TRBV5-1 and TRBJ2-7, reads KAGVTQTPRYLIKTRGQQVTLSCSPISGHRSVSWYQQTPGQGLQFLFEYFSETQRNKGNFPGRFSGRQFSNSRSEMNVSTLELGDSALYLCASSLRSRGHYEQYFGPGTRLTVT.